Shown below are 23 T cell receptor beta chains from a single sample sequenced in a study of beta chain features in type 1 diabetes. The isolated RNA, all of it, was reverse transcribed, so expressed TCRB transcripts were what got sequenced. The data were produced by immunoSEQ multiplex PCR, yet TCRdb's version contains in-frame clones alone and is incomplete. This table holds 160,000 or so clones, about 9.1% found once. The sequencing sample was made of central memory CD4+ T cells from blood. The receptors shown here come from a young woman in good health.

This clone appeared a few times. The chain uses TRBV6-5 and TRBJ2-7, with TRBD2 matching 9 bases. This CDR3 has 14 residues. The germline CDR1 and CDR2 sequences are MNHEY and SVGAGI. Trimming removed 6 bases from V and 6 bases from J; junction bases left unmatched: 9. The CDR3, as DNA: TGTGCCAGCAGGGGCGGGGGGGCCGTCGCCGAGCAGTACTTC. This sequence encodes CASRGGGAVAEQYF.

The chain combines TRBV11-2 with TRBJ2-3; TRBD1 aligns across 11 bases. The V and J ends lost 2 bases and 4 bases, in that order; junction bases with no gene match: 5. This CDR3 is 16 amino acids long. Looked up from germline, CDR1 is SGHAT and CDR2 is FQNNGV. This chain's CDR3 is CASSLRTGGAADTQYF. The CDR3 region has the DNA TGTGCCAGCAGCTTACGGACAGGGGGCGCAGCAGATACGCAGTATTTT.

This CDR3 reads CAWSKVRQGYEQYF. The CDR3 DNA sequence: TGTGCCTGGAGCAAAGTGAGACAGGGATACGAGCAGTACTTC. The chain recombines TRBV30 with TRBJ2-5; 7 bases map to TRBD1. With the DNA end fitting TRBJ2-7 better, the J assignment may be wrong. Per the germline V gene, CDR1 is GTSNPN and CDR2 is SVGIG (reference sequence). The CDR3 consists of 14 residues.

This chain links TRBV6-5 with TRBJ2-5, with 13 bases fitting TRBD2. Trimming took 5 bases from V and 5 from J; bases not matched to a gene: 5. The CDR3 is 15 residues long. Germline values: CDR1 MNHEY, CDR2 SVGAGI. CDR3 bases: TGTGCCAGCAGTCGGACTAGCGGGAGAGGGGAGACCCAGTACTTC. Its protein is CASSRTSGRGETQYF.

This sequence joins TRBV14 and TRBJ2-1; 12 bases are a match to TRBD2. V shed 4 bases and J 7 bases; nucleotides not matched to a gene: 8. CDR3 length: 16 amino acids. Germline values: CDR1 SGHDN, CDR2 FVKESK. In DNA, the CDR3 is TGTGCCAGCAGCCCCAGGACTAGCGGGATTCGTAATGAGCAGTTCTTC. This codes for CASSPRTSGIRNEQFF. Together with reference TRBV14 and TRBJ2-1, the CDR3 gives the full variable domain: EAGVTQFPSHSVIEKGQTVTLRCDPISGHDNLYWYRRVMGKEIKFLLHFVKESKQDESGMPNNRFLAERTGGTYSTLKVQPAELEDSGVYFCASSPRTSGIRNEQFFGPGTRLTVL.

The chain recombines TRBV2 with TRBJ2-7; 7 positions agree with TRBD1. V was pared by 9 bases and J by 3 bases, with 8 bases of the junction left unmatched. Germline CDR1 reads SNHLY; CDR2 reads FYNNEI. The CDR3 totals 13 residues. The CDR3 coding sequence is TGTGCCAGTCGACAGGGCGAACTCTACGAGCAGTACTTC. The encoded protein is CASRQGELYEQYF. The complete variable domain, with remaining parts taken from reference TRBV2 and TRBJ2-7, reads EPEVTQTPSHQVTQMGQEVILRCVPISNHLYFYWYRQILGQKVEFLVSFYNNEISEKSEIFDDQFSVERPDGSNFTLKIRSTKLEDSAMYFCASRQGELYEQYFGPGTRLTVT.

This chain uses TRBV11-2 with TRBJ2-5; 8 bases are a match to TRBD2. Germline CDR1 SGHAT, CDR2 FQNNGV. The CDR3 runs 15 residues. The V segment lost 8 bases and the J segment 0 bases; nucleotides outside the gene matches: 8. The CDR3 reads CASVSSGGYQETQYF. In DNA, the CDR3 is TGTGCCAGCGTCTCGAGCGGGGGTTACCAAGAGACCCAGTACTTC. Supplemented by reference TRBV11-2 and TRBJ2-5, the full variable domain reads EAGVAQSPRYKIIEKRQSVAFWCNPISGHATLYWYQQILGQGPKLLIQFQNNGVVDDSQLPKDRFSAERLKGVDSTLKIQPAKLEDSAVYLCASVSSGGYQETQYFGPGTRLLVL.

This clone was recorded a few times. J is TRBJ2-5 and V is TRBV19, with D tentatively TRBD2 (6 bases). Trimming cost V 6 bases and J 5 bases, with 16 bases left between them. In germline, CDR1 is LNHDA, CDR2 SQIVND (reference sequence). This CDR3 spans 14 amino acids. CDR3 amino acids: CASSSGLHEETQYF. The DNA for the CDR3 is TGTGCCAGTAGCTCGGGACTCCACGAGGAGACCCAGTACTTC.

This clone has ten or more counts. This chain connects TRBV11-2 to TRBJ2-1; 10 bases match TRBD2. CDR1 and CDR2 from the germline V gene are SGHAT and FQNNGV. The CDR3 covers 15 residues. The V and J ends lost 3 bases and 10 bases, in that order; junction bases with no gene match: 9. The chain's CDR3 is CASSLTASGSQEQFF. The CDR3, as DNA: TGTGCCAGCAGCTTGACGGCTAGCGGGAGTCAAGAGCAGTTCTTC.

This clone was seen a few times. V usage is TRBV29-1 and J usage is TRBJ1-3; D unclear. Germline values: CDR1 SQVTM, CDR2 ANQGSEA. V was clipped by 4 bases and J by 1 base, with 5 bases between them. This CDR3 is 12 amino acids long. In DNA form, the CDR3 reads TGCAGCGTTGGTCAGTCTGGAAACACCATATATTTT. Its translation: CSVGQSGNTIYF.

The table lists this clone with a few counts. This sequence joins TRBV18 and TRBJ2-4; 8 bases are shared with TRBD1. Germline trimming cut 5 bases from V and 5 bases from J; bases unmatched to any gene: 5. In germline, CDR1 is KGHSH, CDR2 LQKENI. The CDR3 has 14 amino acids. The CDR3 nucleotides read TGTGCCAGCTCATCGGGACAGGATCAAAACATTCAGTACTTC. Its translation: CASSSGQDQNIQYF.

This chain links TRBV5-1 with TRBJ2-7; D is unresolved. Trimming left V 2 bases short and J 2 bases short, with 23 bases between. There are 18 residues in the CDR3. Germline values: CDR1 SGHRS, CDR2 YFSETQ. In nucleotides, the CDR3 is TGCGCCAGCAGCTTTTCGGTTGGCTATAAGAGCGCGACCTACGAGCAGTACTTC. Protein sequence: CASSFSVGYKSATYEQYF.

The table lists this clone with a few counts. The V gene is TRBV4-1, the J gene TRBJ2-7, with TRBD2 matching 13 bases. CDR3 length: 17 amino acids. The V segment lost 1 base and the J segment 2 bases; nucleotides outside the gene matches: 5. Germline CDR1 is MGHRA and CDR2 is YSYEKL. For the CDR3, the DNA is TGCGCCAGCAGCCAAGCCCCAACTAGCGGGGGGGCCTACGAGCAGTACTTC. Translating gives CASSQAPTSGGAYEQYF.

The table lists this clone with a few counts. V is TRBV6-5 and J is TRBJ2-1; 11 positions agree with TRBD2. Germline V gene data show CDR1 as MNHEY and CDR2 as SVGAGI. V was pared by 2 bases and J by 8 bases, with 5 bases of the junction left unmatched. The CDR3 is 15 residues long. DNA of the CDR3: TGTGCCAGCAGTTACGGTCTAGCGGGGGGCGATGAGCAGTTCTTC. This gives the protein CASSYGLAGGDEQFF.

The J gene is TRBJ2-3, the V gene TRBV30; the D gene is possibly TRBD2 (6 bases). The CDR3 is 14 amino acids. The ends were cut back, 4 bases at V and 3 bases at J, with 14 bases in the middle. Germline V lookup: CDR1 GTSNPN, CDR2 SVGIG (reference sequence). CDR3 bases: TGTGCCTGGAACCTCGGGGCGGGAACAGATACGCAGTATTTT. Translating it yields CAWNLGAGTDTQYF.

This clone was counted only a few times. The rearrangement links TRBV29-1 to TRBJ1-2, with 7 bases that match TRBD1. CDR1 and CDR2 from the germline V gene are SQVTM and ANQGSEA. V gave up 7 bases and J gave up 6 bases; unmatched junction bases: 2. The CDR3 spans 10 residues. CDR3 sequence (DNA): TGCAGCGACGGACAGGATGGCTACACCTTC. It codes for CSDGQDGYTF.

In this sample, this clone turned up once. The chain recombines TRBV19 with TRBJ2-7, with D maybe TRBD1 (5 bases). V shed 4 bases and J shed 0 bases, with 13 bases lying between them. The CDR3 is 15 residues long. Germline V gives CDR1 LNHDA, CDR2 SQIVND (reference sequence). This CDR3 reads CASSKDTPSSYEQYF. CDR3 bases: TGTGCCAGTAGTAAGGACACCCCGAGCTCCTACGAGCAGTACTTC.

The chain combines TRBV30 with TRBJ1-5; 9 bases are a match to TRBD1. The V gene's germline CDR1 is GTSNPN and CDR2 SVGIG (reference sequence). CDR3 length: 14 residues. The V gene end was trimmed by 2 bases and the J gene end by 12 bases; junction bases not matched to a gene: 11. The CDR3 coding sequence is TGTGCCTGGAGTAAACCTACAGGGGGCAGAGGCCAGCATTTT. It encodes CAWSKPTGGRGQHF.

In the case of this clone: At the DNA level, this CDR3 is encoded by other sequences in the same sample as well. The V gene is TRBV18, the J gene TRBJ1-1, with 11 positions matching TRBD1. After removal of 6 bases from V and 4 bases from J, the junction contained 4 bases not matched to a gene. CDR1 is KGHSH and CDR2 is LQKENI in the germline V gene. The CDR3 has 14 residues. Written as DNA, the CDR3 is TGTGCCAGCTCCCTGGGACAGGGGGGCACTGAAGCTTTCTTT. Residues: CASSLGQGGTEAFF.

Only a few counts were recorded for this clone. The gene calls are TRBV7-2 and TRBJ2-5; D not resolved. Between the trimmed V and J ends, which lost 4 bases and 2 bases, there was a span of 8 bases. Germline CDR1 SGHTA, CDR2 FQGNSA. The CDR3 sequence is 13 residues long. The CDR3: CASSYTRQETQYF. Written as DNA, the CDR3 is TGTGCCAGCAGCTACACGCGGCAAGAGACCCAGTACTTC.

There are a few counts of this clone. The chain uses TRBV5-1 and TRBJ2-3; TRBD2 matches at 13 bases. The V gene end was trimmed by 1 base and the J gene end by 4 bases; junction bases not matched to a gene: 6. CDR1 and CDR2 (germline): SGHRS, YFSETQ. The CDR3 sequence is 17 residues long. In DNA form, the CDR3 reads TGCGCCAGCAGCTTGACTAGCGGGAGGGCCAAGGCAGATACGCAGTATTTT. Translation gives CASSLTSGRAKADTQYF. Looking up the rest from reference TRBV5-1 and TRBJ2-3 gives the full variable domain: KAGVTQTPRYLIKTRGQQVTLSCSPISGHRSVSWYQQTPGQGLQFLFEYFSETQRNKGNFPGRFSGRQFSNSRSEMNVSTLELGDSALYLCASSLTSGRAKADTQYFGPGTRLTVL.

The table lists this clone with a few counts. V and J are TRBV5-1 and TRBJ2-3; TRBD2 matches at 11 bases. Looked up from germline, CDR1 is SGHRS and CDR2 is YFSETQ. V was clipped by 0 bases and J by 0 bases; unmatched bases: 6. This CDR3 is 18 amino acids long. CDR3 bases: TGCGCCAGCAGCTTGGCCGGGACTAGCGGACCCAGCACAGATACGCAGTATTTT. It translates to CASSLAGTSGPSTDTQYF.

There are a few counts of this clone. The CDR3 region has the DNA TGTGCCAGCAGGTCCCGACAGGGTTACACGACTGGGGCCAACGTCCTGACTTTC. Its protein product is CASRSRQGYTTGANVLTF. The V call is TRBV27, the J call TRBJ2-6; 7 bases fit TRBD1. The CDR3 is 18 residues long. The germline gives CDR1 MNHEY, CDR2 SMNVEV (reference sequence). The V and J ends lost 6 bases and 2 bases, in that order; junction bases with no gene match: 13.